The rows below give T cell receptor beta chains drawn from one sample of a study of blood T cells in healthy people across ages. A single record per CDR3 protein comes from TCRdb applying MiXCR to the 5' RACE reads. The data contain about 670,000 distinct CDR3 sequences, approximately 40% of them singletons. Sequencing was done on a sample of blood. Receptors were obtained from an elderly man in good health. The CDR3 runs from the conserved cysteine through the conserved F or W. Fields, in order: V gene, J gene, D gene, clone size, CDR3 protein, CDR3 DNA. The D gene is left open where the match is weak. Clone sizes are given selectively: once, few, many, or a class where the clone is expanded.

V gene: TRBV29-1; J gene: TRBJ1-1; D gene: .; clone size: few; CDR3 protein: CSVDLGGPTTEAFF; CDR3 DNA: TGCAGCGTTGACTTGGGGGGGCCGACCACTGAAGCTTTCTTT
V gene: TRBV10-1; J gene: TRBJ2-4; D gene: TRBD1; clone size: .; CDR3 protein: CASSETQGAKNIQYF; CDR3 DNA: TGCGCCAGCAGTGAGACACAGGGGGCCAAAAACATTCAGTACTTC
V gene: TRBV7-9; J gene: TRBJ2-1; D gene: .; clone size: .; CDR3 protein: CASNPDGSYNEQFF; CDR3 DNA: TGTGCCAGCAATCCGGACGGATCCTACAATGAGCAGTTCTTC
V gene: TRBV28; J gene: TRBJ2-3; D gene: TRBD2; clone size: .; CDR3 protein: CASSLTSGNRDTQYF; CDR3 DNA: TGTGCCAGCAGCTTGACTAGCGGCAATCGGGATACGCAGTATTTT
V gene: TRBV20-1; J gene: TRBJ2-3; D gene: .; clone size: .; CDR3 protein: CSAPKCGQGIDTQYF; CDR3 DNA: TGCAGTGCCCCGAAATGTGGGCAGGGCATCGATACGCAGTATTTT
V gene: TRBV20-1; J gene: TRBJ2-3; D gene: .; clone size: few; CDR3 protein: CSAHRLTRTDTQYF; CDR3 DNA: TGCAGTGCCCATAGACTGACTCGCACAGATACGCAGTATTTT
V gene: TRBV12-3/TRBV12-4; J gene: TRBJ2-3; D gene: .; clone size: few; CDR3 protein: CASGSMDSTDTQYF; CDR3 DNA: TGTGCCAGTGGGTCTATGGACAGCACAGATACGCAGTATTTT
V gene: TRBV6-2/TRBV6-3; J gene: TRBJ2-7; D gene: .; clone size: many; CDR3 protein: CASAGVKNEQYF; CDR3 DNA: TGTGCCAGCGCCGGAGTAAAGAACGAGCAGTACTTC
V gene: TRBV9; J gene: TRBJ1-5; D gene: TRBD1; clone size: .; CDR3 protein: CASSVEGTGVQPQHF; CDR3 DNA: TGTGCCAGCAGCGTAGAGGGGACAGGGGTTCAGCCCCAGCATTTT
V gene: TRBV6-1; J gene: TRBJ2-1; D gene: TRBD1; clone size: .; CDR3 protein: CASSENRGFGEQFF; CDR3 DNA: TGTGCCAGCAGTGAGAACAGGGGATTTGGTGAGCAGTTCTTC
V gene: TRBV7-2; J gene: TRBJ1-4; D gene: TRBD1; clone size: many; CDR3 protein: CASSLSGQGGNEKLFF; CDR3 DNA: TGTGCCAGCAGCTTAAGCGGACAGGGTGGTAATGAAAAACTGTTTTTT
V gene: TRBV4-1; J gene: TRBJ2-5; D gene: .; clone size: .; CDR3 protein: CASSQEGPKRETQYF; CDR3 DNA: TGCGCCAGCAGCCAAGAGGGTCCTAAACGGGAGACCCAGTACTTC
V gene: TRBV28; J gene: TRBJ1-2; D gene: .; clone size: .; CDR3 protein: CASGQGWNGYTF; CDR3 DNA: TGTGCCAGCGGCCAGGGGTGGAATGGCTACACCTTC
V gene: TRBV6-2/TRBV6-3; J gene: TRBJ1-4; D gene: TRBD1; clone size: .; CDR3 protein: CASSLPGQTNEKLFF; CDR3 DNA: TGTGCCAGCAGTCTACCGGGACAGACTAATGAAAAACTGTTTTTT
V gene: TRBV7-9; J gene: TRBJ1-4; D gene: .; clone size: few; CDR3 protein: CASSRGHDNEKLFF; CDR3 DNA: TGTGCCAGCAGCCGGGGACACGATAATGAAAAACTGTTTTTT
V gene: TRBV5-6; J gene: TRBJ2-7; D gene: TRBD1; clone size: few; CDR3 protein: CASIAGGGYEQYF; CDR3 DNA: TGTGCCAGCATCGCAGGGGGTGGTTACGAGCAGTACTTC
V gene: TRBV4-3; J gene: TRBJ2-5; D gene: .; clone size: .; CDR3 protein: CASGQGGAQETQYF; CDR3 DNA: TGCGCCAGCGGCCAAGGCGGGGCCCAAGAGACCCAGTACTTC
V gene: TRBV5-5; J gene: TRBJ2-1; D gene: TRBD2; clone size: few; CDR3 protein: CASSSGLAGAAYNEQFF; CDR3 DNA: TGTGCCAGCAGCTCAGGACTAGCGGGGGCCGCCTACAATGAGCAGTTCTTC
V gene: TRBV9; J gene: TRBJ1-2; D gene: .; clone size: once; CDR3 protein: CASSANRGANYGYTF; CDR3 DNA: TGTGCCAGCAGCGCGAACCGAGGGGCGAACTATGGCTACACCTTC
V gene: TRBV7-2; J gene: TRBJ1-2; D gene: .; clone size: few; CDR3 protein: CASSLTTDYGYTF; CDR3 DNA: TGTGCCAGCAGCTTGACTACGGACTATGGCTACACCTTC
V gene: TRBV6-5; J gene: TRBJ2-2; D gene: .; clone size: .; CDR3 protein: CASSSSILALTGELFF; CDR3 DNA: TGTGCCAGCAGTTCCTCCATCCTAGCGTTAACCGGGGAGCTGTTTTTT
V gene: TRBV4-2; J gene: TRBJ2-4; D gene: TRBD2; clone size: .; CDR3 protein: CASSLGTSGFQYF; CDR3 DNA: TGTGCCAGCAGCCTGGGGACTAGCGGTTTTCAGTACTTC
V gene: TRBV7-8; J gene: TRBJ2-7; D gene: TRBD1; clone size: .; CDR3 protein: CASSPSPGQVYEQYF; CDR3 DNA: TGTGCCAGCAGCCCTTCTCCGGGACAGGTCTACGAGCAGTACTTC
V gene: TRBV27; J gene: TRBJ2-1; D gene: TRBD1; clone size: once; CDR3 protein: CASSAWTGNNEQFF; CDR3 DNA: TGTGCCAGCAGTGCCTGGACAGGCAACAATGAGCAGTTCTTC
V gene: TRBV5-6; J gene: TRBJ2-4; D gene: TRBD1; clone size: .; CDR3 protein: CASSPGTGGFYGQYF; CDR3 DNA: TGTGCCAGCAGCCCCGGGACAGGGGGGTTTTATGGGCAGTACTTC
V gene: TRBV7-2; J gene: TRBJ2-7; D gene: TRBD2; clone size: .; CDR3 protein: CASSLGTSGNSYEQYF; CDR3 DNA: TGTGCCAGCAGCTTAGGGACTAGCGGGAACTCCTACGAGCAGTACTTC
V gene: TRBV7-2; J gene: TRBJ2-7; D gene: .; clone size: few; CDR3 protein: CASSLGPGVSEQYF; CDR3 DNA: TGTGCCAGCAGCTTAGGGCCAGGGGTGAGCGAGCAGTACTTC
V gene: TRBV7-8; J gene: TRBJ2-1; D gene: .; clone size: few; CDR3 protein: CASSLERVWNEQFF; CDR3 DNA: TGTGCCAGCAGCTTAGAGCGGGTCTGGAATGAGCAGTTCTTC
V gene: TRBV19; J gene: TRBJ2-1; D gene: TRBD1; clone size: few; CDR3 protein: CASSITRTGYNNEQFF; CDR3 DNA: TGTGCCAGTAGTATTACTAGGACAGGGTACAACAATGAGCAGTTCTTC
V gene: TRBV6-5; J gene: TRBJ2-1; D gene: .; clone size: few; CDR3 protein: CASQDWDHYNEQFF; CDR3 DNA: TGTGCCAGCCAGGATTGGGACCATTACAATGAGCAGTTCTTC
V gene: TRBV18; J gene: TRBJ2-4; D gene: .; clone size: many; CDR3 protein: CASSPRQGTTKNIQYF; CDR3 DNA: TGTGCCAGCTCACCGAGACAGGGGACTACCAAAAACATTCAGTACTTC
V gene: TRBV12-3/TRBV12-4; J gene: TRBJ1-6; D gene: .; clone size: few; CDR3 protein: CASRVRDLYNSPLHF; CDR3 DNA: TGTGCCAGCAGGGTCCGGGATCTTTATAATTCACCCCTCCACTTT
V gene: TRBV2; J gene: TRBJ2-5; D gene: .; clone size: .; CDR3 protein: CASSENGGAEETQYF; CDR3 DNA: TGTGCCAGCAGTGAAAACGGGGGAGCAGAAGAGACCCAGTACTTC
V gene: TRBV6-2/TRBV6-3; J gene: TRBJ1-4; D gene: .; clone size: .; CDR3 protein: CAGTPGRGLGEKLFF; CDR3 DNA: TGTGCCGGCACGCCCGGTAGGGGCCTGGGAGAAAAACTGTTTTTT